The 21 T cell receptor beta chains below were found in one sample sequenced in a study of cytomegalovirus exposure and HLA in healthy donors. PCR involved 60 Vbeta and 13 Jbeta primers. Here immunoSEQ multiplex PCR was the method, and the copy in TCRdb shows in-frame clones only, minus some. The sample lists 90,000 or so clones; 65% to 80% were seen once. Sample: PBMCs. These receptor sequences come from a woman aged 18-30 years in good health and CMV-seropositive.

V is TRBV9 and J is TRBJ2-2, with D maybe TRBD1 (5 bases). CDR3 length: 14 residues. The V end was cut by 5 bases, the J end by 4 bases, with 12 bases between. Germline V gene sequence: CDR1 SGDLS, CDR2 YYNGEE. CDR3 amino acids: CASRGQISTGELFF. CDR3 coding DNA: TGTGCCAGCAGGGGGCAGATAAGCACCGGGGAGCTGTTTTTT.

The chain is built from TRBV28 and TRBJ1-1; D possibly corresponds to TRBD1 (6 bases). From germline, CDR1 is MDHEN and CDR2 SYDVKM. The CDR3 is 14 residues long. CDR3: CESNPGGVNTEAFF. CDR3 bases: TGTGAGAGCAACCCTGGGGGCGTGAACACTGAAGCTTTCTTT.

The J gene is TRBJ1-2, the V gene TRBV5-4; possibly TRBD1 for D (6 bases). The CDR3 is 16 amino acids. The germline V gene has CDR1 SGHNT and CDR2 YYREEE (reference sequence). Trimming removed 0 bases at V and 6 bases at J, with 18 bases between. CDR3 sequence: CASSLGGQGRIHGYTF. The DNA of the CDR3 is TGTGCCAGCAGCTTGGGGGGCCAGGGGCGTATACATGGCTACACCTTC.

The chain links TRBV6-1 to TRBJ1-2; no clear D gene. The V gene lost 3 bases and the J gene lost 8 bases, with 7 bases spanning the gap. Germline CDR1 is MNHNS and CDR2 is SASEGT. The CDR3 consists of 11 residues. CDR3 nucleotide sequence: TGTGCCAGCAGTGACAGTTGGGGCTACACCTTC. As protein: CASSDSWGYTF.

The table lists this clone with a count of one. This chain uses TRBV6-1 with TRBJ1-2; D is uncertain. The germline V gene has CDR1 MNHNS and CDR2 SASEGT. Trimming stripped 11 bases from V and 2 bases from J, with 18 bases between. The CDR3 runs 14 residues. This CDR3 reads CAAGSLGSNYGYTF. In DNA, the CDR3 is TGTGCCGCAGGCTCCTTAGGAAGCAACTATGGCTACACCTTC.

The rearrangement links TRBV6-1 to TRBJ2-2; 9 bases fit TRBD1. Unmatched junction bases numbered 9, after V lost 11 bases and J lost 5 bases. Germline lookup yields CDR1 MNHNS and CDR2 SASEGT. The CDR3 runs to 14 residues. CDR3 residues: CAGRQGVRTGELFF. CDR3 nucleotide sequence: TGTGCCGGTAGACAGGGGGTAAGGACCGGGGAGCTGTTTTTT.

The J gene is TRBJ1-1, the V gene TRBV5-4, with D tentatively TRBD1 (6 bases). The germline CDR1 and CDR2 sequences are SGHNT and YYREEE (reference sequence). This CDR3 contains 14 residues. Deletions cut 0 bases from V and 0 bases from J, with 6 bases between. As DNA, the CDR3 is TGTGCCAGCAGCTTGGGGACAGTGAACACTGAAGCTTTCTTT. It translates to CASSLGTVNTEAFF. Full variable domain (rest looked up from reference TRBV5-4 and TRBJ1-1): ETGVTQSPTHLIKTRGQQVTLRCSSQSGHNTVSWYQQALGQGPQFIFQYYREEENGRGNFPPRFSGLQFPNYSSELNVNALELDDSALYLCASSLGTVNTEAFFGQGTRLTVV.

The J gene is TRBJ2-7, the V gene TRBV5-1; D perhaps matches TRBD2 (6 bases). Germline V gene sequence: CDR1 SGHRS, CDR2 YFSETQ. V lost 0 bases and J 8 bases, leaving 12 bases between the germline ends. The CDR3 totals 13 residues. The CDR3 DNA sequence: TGCGCCAGCAGCTTGGAGCTAGGGAGGCAGCAGTACTTC. Its protein is CASSLELGRQQYF. Filled out from reference TRBV5-1 and TRBJ2-7, the complete variable domain reads KAGVTQTPRYLIKTRGQQVTLSCSPISGHRSVSWYQQTPGQGLQFLFEYFSETQRNKGNFPGRFSGRQFSNSRSEMNVSTLELGDSALYLCASSLELGRQQYFGPGTRLTVT.

The chain carries TRBV4-2 and TRBJ2-2, with D tentatively TRBD2 (6 bases). Germline V lookup: CDR1 LGHNA, CDR2 YNFKEQ. The CDR3 totals 15 residues. V lost 4 bases and J 9 bases, leaving 18 bases between the germline ends. As DNA, the CDR3 is TGTGCCAGCAGCCTTGCCGGAGGGCTCCTCCGGGAGCTGTTTTTT. This translates into CASSLAGGLLRELFF.

V and J are TRBV6-5 and TRBJ1-2; D unclear. V was shortened by 5 bases and J by 5 bases, with 18 bases between the two germline ends. The CDR3 runs 15 residues. Germline CDR1 reads MNHEY; CDR2 reads SVGAGI. In nucleotides, the CDR3 is TGTGCCAGCAGTCCCCGGACGGGCCCGGGGTATGGCTACACCTTC. Protein: CASSPRTGPGYGYTF.

The sample holds a few counts of this clone. V is TRBV6-5 and J is TRBJ2-6; D possibly corresponds to TRBD1 (6 bases). V was cut by 4 bases and J by 2 bases, with 12 bases left in between. The CDR3 is made up of 16 amino acids. Germline V gene lookup returns CDR1 MNHEY and CDR2 SVGAGI. The CDR3 coding sequence is TGTGCCAGCAGTTCGTACAGGGTACCTGGGGCCAACGTCCTGACTTTC. This encodes CASSSYRVPGANVLTF.

This chain uses TRBV9 with TRBJ2-7; D might be TRBD1 (5 bases). Germline CDR1 and CDR2: SGDLS and YYNGEE. The CDR3 has 14 residues. V was pared by 3 bases and J by 3 bases, with 13 bases between. The DNA of the CDR3 is TGTGCCAGCAGCGCCCATGACAGAGACTACGAGCAGTACTTC. This translates into CASSAHDRDYEQYF.

This chain connects TRBV6-9 to TRBJ2-1; D remains ambiguous. Germline-derived CDR1 and CDR2 are MNHGY and SVAAGI. With 2 bases removed from V and 1 base from J, the gap between germline ends came to 12 bases. The CDR3 is 16 residues long. The CDR3 DNA follows: TGTGCCAGCAGTTATGGTCTAGACGGATCCTACAATGAGCAGTTCTTC. This translates into CASSYGLDGSYNEQFF.

The chain recombines TRBV6-5 with TRBJ1-6, with 10 bases identical to TRBD1. After removal of 2 bases from V and 10 bases from J, the junction contained 5 bases not matched to a gene. In germline, CDR1 is MNHEY, CDR2 SVGAGI. There are 15 residues in the CDR3. CDR3 loop: CASSYIGTGDSPLHF. The CDR3 coding sequence is TGTGCCAGCAGTTACATTGGGACAGGGGACTCACCCCTCCACTTT.

This clone counts as medium-sized. The gene calls are TRBV29-1 and TRBJ1-4; TRBD1 aligns across 7 bases. The V segment lost 4 bases and the J segment 8 bases; nucleotides outside the gene matches: 4. CDR3 length: 12 amino acids. CDR1 is SQVTM, CDR2 ANQGSEA, per germline. The CDR3 nucleotides read TGCAGCGTTGGACAGGGCGGCGAAAAACTGTTTTTT. Translated, it gives CSVGQGGEKLFF.

The chain links TRBV6-5 to TRBJ1-5; D remains ambiguous. The CDR3 length is 13 residues. In germline, CDR1 is MNHEY, CDR2 SVGAGI. V lost 8 bases and J 1 base, leaving 9 bases between the germline ends. The CDR3 region is CASSSQSNQPQHF. CDR3 sequence (DNA): TGTGCCAGCTCGTCCCAGAGCAATCAGCCCCAGCATTTT.

This clone was detected once. The chain recombines TRBV4-3 with TRBJ2-1, with D possibly being TRBD2 (6 bases). Germline CDR1 is LGHNA and CDR2 is YSLEER. V was shortened by 1 base and J by 7 bases, with 11 bases between the two germline ends. The CDR3 has 14 residues. The chain's CDR3 is CASSQGLVSNEQFF. The CDR3 DNA sequence: TGCGCCAGCAGCCAAGGACTAGTCTCGAATGAGCAGTTCTTC.

The chain couples TRBV11-2 to TRBJ2-7, with TRBD2 as a possible D gene (6 bases). Germline-derived CDR1 and CDR2 are SGHAT and FQNNGV. The CDR3 sequence is 15 residues long. Deletions cut 4 bases from V and 1 base from J, with 14 bases between. As DNA, the CDR3 is TGTGCCAGCAGCTCGTACCGGGACTGGTCCTACGAGCAGTACTTC. Its protein product is CASSSYRDWSYEQYF.

The chain links TRBV11-3 to TRBJ2-7; the match to TRBD1 covers 12 bases. V lost 4 bases, J lost 6 bases, and 7 bases stayed unmatched. CDR1 and CDR2 from the germline V gene are SGHNT and YENEEA. This CDR3 is 15 amino acids long. The CDR3 DNA is TGTGCCAGCAGCTACCTCGGGACAGGGGGCGGCGAGCAGTACTTC. Translation: CASSYLGTGGGEQYF.

The genes are TRBV4-1 and TRBJ2-5, with 7 nucleotides matching TRBD2. CDR3 length: 15 amino acids. The V and J ends lost 4 bases and 11 bases, in that order; junction bases with no gene match: 16. The germline V gene encodes CDR1 MGHRA and CDR2 YSYEKL. CDR3 amino acids: CASSRDYPPSGEQYF. The CDR3 DNA follows: TGCGCCAGCAGCCGGGACTACCCTCCTTCGGGGGAGCAGTACTTC.

The chain joins TRBV6-4 to TRBJ1-1; possible D gene TRBD1, 6 bases. V dropped 5 bases and J dropped 5 bases, with 15 bases sitting between them. The CDR3 is 14 amino acids. Germline V gives CDR1 MRHNA, CDR2 SNTAGT. The CDR3 sequence: CASSPGRGGTEAFF. The CDR3 nucleotides read TGTGCCAGCAGTCCCGGCAGGGGTGGTACTGAAGCTTTCTTT.